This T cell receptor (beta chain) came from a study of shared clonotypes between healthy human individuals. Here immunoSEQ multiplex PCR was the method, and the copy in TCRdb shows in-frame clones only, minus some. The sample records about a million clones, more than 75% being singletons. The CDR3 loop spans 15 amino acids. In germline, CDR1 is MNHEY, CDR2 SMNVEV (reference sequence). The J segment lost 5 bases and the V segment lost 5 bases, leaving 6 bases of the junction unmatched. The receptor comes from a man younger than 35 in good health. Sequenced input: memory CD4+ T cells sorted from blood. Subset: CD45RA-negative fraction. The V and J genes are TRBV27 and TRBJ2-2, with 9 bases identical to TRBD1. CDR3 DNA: TGTGCCAGCAGTCCTGGACAGGGGACGACCGGGGAGCTGTTTTTT. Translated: CASSPGQGTTGELFF.